The 23 T cell receptor beta chains given below trace back to one sample, sequenced in a study of T cells in localized non-small cell lung cancer (dated by TCRdb to the early 2020s). Library preparation employed the immunoSEQ multiplex PCR assay. This is the immuneACCESS table as TCRdb keeps it, with only in-frame sequences that have V and J called. A part of the clones is gone; compared with another copy, unresolved V genes explain less than half, and the rest is unexplained. This sample comprises 2,500 to 3,500 clones, around 20% of them detected only once. 10% to 15% of the sample is in the top ten clones. The sequenced sample was lung tumor tissue, obtained before any cancer treatment. Every receptor here comes from a man aged 40 to 70 with stage I lung adenocarcinoma.

This clone showed up just a few times. The CDR3 end is not reached by the read, which stops 1 residue before it; the germline J gene fills it in. The V gene is TRBV6-1, the J gene TRBJ2-2; TRBD2 aligns across 7 bases. The CDR3 extends over 15 amino acids. Unmatched junction bases numbered 2, after V lost 0 bases and J lost 4 bases. Germline values: CDR1 MNHNS, CDR2 SASEGT. Partial CDR3 DNA: TGTGCCAGCAGTGAAGCGGGAGGGCCCACCGGGGAGCTGTTT. This codes for CASSEAGGPTGELF. The whole CDR3 protein is CASSEAGGPTGELFF.

This clone was counted a single time. This rearrangement joins TRBV28 to TRBJ2-7; 7 positions agree with TRBD1. With V trimmed by 3 bases and J by 2 bases, 7 bases remained unmatched. This CDR3 region has 15 residues. Germline V gives CDR1 MDHEN, CDR2 SYDVKM. The CDR3 reads CASSLAGGNAYEQYV. In DNA, the CDR3 is TGTGCCAGCAGTTTGGCAGGGGGTAATGCCTACGAGCAGTACGTC.

A few counts support this clone. This chain uses TRBV11-3 with TRBJ1-1; D is ambiguous. The CDR3 spans 15 residues. CDR1 and CDR2 (germline): SGHNT, YENEEA. Trimming cost V 4 bases and J 11 bases, with 23 bases left between them. The CDR3 is CASSSTSRAPLWAFF. The CDR3, as DNA: TGTGCCAGCAGCTCCACTTCCCGGGCCCCGTTATGGGCTTTCTTT. The full variable domain, rest sourced from reference TRBV11-3 and TRBJ1-1, is EAGVVQSPRYKIIEKKQPVAFWCNPISGHNTLYWYLQNLGQGPELLIRYENEEAVDDSQLPKDRFSAERLKGVDSTLKIQPAELGDSAVYLCASSSTSRAPLWAFFGQGTRLTVV.

By share, this clone counts as large. This chain joins TRBV9 and TRBJ2-5; the D gene is possibly TRBD2 (5 bases). Germline V gives CDR1 SGDLS, CDR2 YYNGEE. This CDR3 region has 14 residues. V lost 0 bases and J 0 bases, leaving 6 bases between the germline ends. CDR3 region: CASSVGSDQETQYF. The DNA for the CDR3 is TGTGCCAGCAGCGTAGGTAGCGACCAAGAGACCCAGTACTTC.

Within the sample, this clone is large (0.1 to 1%). The chain recombines TRBV16 with TRBJ1-3, with 8 positions matching TRBD1. V trimming: 0 bases; J trimming: 1 base; junction bases outside the gene matches: 8. The CDR3 consists of 18 residues. Germline values: CDR1 KGHSY, CDR2 FQNENV. DNA for the CDR3: TGTGCCAGCAGCCAATCTGGCGACAGGGGAAGATCTGGAAACACCATATATTTT. Amino acid sequence: CASSQSGDRGRSGNTIYF.

This chain joins TRBV28 and TRBJ2-7; D is undetermined. The germline V gene encodes CDR1 MDHEN and CDR2 SYDVKM. Trimming pared 3 bases from V and 2 bases from J, leaving 8 bases between. This CDR3 spans 13 amino acids. CDR3 in DNA: TGTGCCAGCAGTTTTTCCACTCCCTACGAGCAGTACTTC. Translated, it gives CASSFSTPYEQYF.

The V and J genes are TRBV9 and TRBJ1-5; D remains ambiguous. The germline V gene encodes CDR1 SGDLS and CDR2 YYNGEE. Between the trimmed V and J ends, which lost 5 bases and 3 bases, there was a span of 12 bases. The CDR3 is made up of 14 amino acids. CDR3 amino acids: CASSEVYLNQPQHF. The CDR3 DNA reads as TGTGCCAGCAGTGAAGTGTATCTCAATCAGCCCCAGCATTTT.

This sequence joins TRBV11-3 and TRBJ1-2, with 7 bases lining up with TRBD1. CDR1 and CDR2 from the germline V gene are SGHNT and YENEEA. J gave up 5 bases and V 3 bases, and 12 bases lay outside the gene matches. CDR3 length: 16 residues. The CDR3 here is CASSLVSAGGWYGYTF. The CDR3, as DNA: TGTGCCAGCAGCTTGGTTTCGGCAGGGGGTTGGTATGGCTACACCTTC.

A few counts support this clone. The rearrangement joins TRBV28 to TRBJ1-1; 7 nucleotides align to TRBD1. Germline CDR1 is MDHEN and CDR2 is SYDVKM. Trimming at V came to 6 bases and at J to 5 bases, leaving 15 bases not matched to a gene. The CDR3 has 16 amino acids. The chain's CDR3 is CASSVPGGRSRTEAFF. CDR3 DNA sequence: TGTGCCAGCAGCGTACCAGGGGGTCGTTCGAGGACTGAAGCTTTCTTT.

The sample holds a few counts of this clone. The chain uses TRBV11-3 and TRBJ2-3; D perhaps matches TRBD2 (6 bases). Germline V gene data show CDR1 as SGHNT and CDR2 as YENEEA. The CDR3 length is 15 residues. V was shortened by 2 bases and J by 3 bases, with 12 bases between the two germline ends. The CDR3 is CASSLTREMTDTQYF. In nucleotides, the CDR3 is TGTGCCAGCAGCTTAACTCGGGAGATGACAGATACGCAGTATTTT.

This chain joins TRBV6-8 and TRBJ2-1; tentative D call: TRBD2 (5 bases). Trimming removed 6 bases at V and 6 bases at J, with 15 bases between. This CDR3 contains 14 residues. Germline V CDR1 and CDR2: MNHGY, SAAAGT. DNA of the CDR3: TGTGCCAGCAGCGGGTCTGAGGACTCCAATGAGCAGTTCTTC. It codes for CASSGSEDSNEQFF.

Sample share makes this clone medium-sized (0.01 to 0.1%). The chain recombines TRBV6-8 with TRBJ2-3; 10 bases align to TRBD2. The CDR3 is made up of 15 amino acids. Germline V lookup: CDR1 MNHGY, CDR2 SAAAGT. The trim removed 5 bases at V and 6 bases at J, leaving 8 bases unmatched. The CDR3 spells CASSGIAGGSDTQYF. The CDR3 nucleotides are TGTGCCAGCAGTGGGATAGCGGGGGGTTCGGATACGCAGTATTTT.

This clone was observed a handful of times. The rearrangement joins TRBV7-1 to TRBJ2-5; D is perhaps TRBD2 (5 bases). TRBV7-1 is marked as an open reading frame, function uncertain. There are 13 residues in the CDR3. The V end lost 6 bases, the J end lost 6 bases, and 14 bases lay between the germline ends. The CDR3 coding sequence is TGTGCCAGCAGTTCGGGGAGAGGAAAGACCCAGTACTTC. Amino acids: CASSSGRGKTQYF.

This clone has only a few counts. This chain links TRBV14 with TRBJ2-1, with TRBD1 identical over 10 bases. Germline V gene data show CDR1 as SGHDN and CDR2 as FVKESK. This CDR3 is 16 amino acids long. The V segment lost 1 base and the J segment 9 bases; nucleotides outside the gene matches: 9. The DNA of the CDR3 is TGTGCCAGCAGCCAAGGAGGCGACAGGGGGCCGGGTGAGCAGTTCTTC. Translating gives CASSQGGDRGPGEQFF.

In this sample, this clone turned up a few times. V and J are TRBV15 and TRBJ1-2, with D unresolved. V was shortened by 0 bases and J by 1 base, with 12 bases between the two germline ends. Germline V CDR1 and CDR2: LNHNV, YYDKDF (reference sequence). This CDR3 contains 16 residues. The CDR3 bases are TGTGCCACCAGCAGAGAAAGGCACCTAGATAACTATGGCTACACCTTC. This gives the protein CATSRERHLDNYGYTF.

In its sample, this clone is medium-sized. CDR3 sequence (DNA): TGTGCCAGCAGTCCTGGACAGGGGACGCATTCCACGTTTTTT. Translated: CASSPGQGTHSTFF. The chain employs TRBV28 and TRBJ1-4; 9 bases fit TRBD1. Looked up from germline, CDR1 is MDHEN and CDR2 is SYDVKM. The CDR3 is 14 residues long. Trimming took 5 bases from V and 16 from J; bases not matched to a gene: 14.

The DNA for the CDR3 is TGTGCCAGCTCACCACCTTCGCGGAATCCTGGAAACACCATATATTTT. Its protein is CASSPPSRNPGNTIYF. This chain joins TRBV18 and TRBJ1-3; D is ambiguous. With 0 bases removed from V and 2 bases from J, the gap between germline ends came to 11 bases. Germline loops: CDR1 KGHSH, CDR2 LQKENI. This CDR3 has 16 amino acids.

V is TRBV30 and J is TRBJ1-1; D is uncertain. Germline CDR1 is GTSNPN and CDR2 is SVGIG (reference sequence). Trimming took 0 bases from V and 11 from J, leaving 10 bases between them. The CDR3 consists of 11 residues. This CDR3 is CAWSVGERAFF. Written as DNA, the CDR3 is TGTGCCTGGAGTGTCGGGGAACGGGCTTTCTTT.

This clone is medium-sized in the sample. V usage is TRBV6-8 and J usage is TRBJ2-7; TRBD2 is a possible D gene (5 bases). The CDR3 covers 15 residues. The V end lost 7 bases, the J end lost 5 bases, and 21 bases lay between the germline ends. Germline assignment: CDR1 MNHGY and CDR2 SAAAGT. Here the CDR3 DNA reads TGTGCCAGCACCCTTCTTGGACTTGGAACCAACGAGCAGTACTTC. The encoded protein is CASTLLGLGTNEQYF.

This clone was seen only a few times. This rearrangement joins TRBV11-3 to TRBJ2-1; 15 bases match TRBD2. The germline gives CDR1 SGHNT, CDR2 YENEEA. V dropped 5 bases and J dropped 6; count of bases not matched to a gene: 5. CDR3 size: 16 residues. The CDR3 nucleotides read TGTGCCAGCAGCGGCACGGGACTAGCGGGAGGCAATGAGCAGTTCTTC. Translated: CASSGTGLAGGNEQFF.

By sample share, this clone is medium-sized. The genes are TRBV9 and TRBJ2-2, with TRBD2 as a possible D gene (5 bases). Per germline, CDR1 SGDLS and CDR2 YYNGEE. Trimming stripped 6 bases from V and 6 bases from J, with 18 bases between. The CDR3 runs to 15 residues. The DNA for the CDR3 is TGTGCCAGCAATGGGCTGGGCGGGTCCCCCGGGGAGCTGTTTTTT. Its protein is CASNGLGGSPGELFF. The full variable domain, rest sourced from reference TRBV9 and TRBJ2-2, is DSGVTQTPKHLITATGQRVTLRCSPRSGDLSVYWYQQSLDQGLQFLIQYYNGEERAKGNILERFSAQQFPDLHSELNLSSLELGDSALYFCASNGLGGSPGELFFGEGSRLTVL.

The chain has TRBV14 and TRBJ1-2; D perhaps matches TRBD1 (5 bases). The V gene lost 4 bases and the J gene lost 8 bases, with 14 bases spanning the gap. The CDR3 has 13 amino acids. CDR1 and CDR2 (germline): SGHDN, FVKESK. CDR3 in amino acids: CASSPGTAWGYTF. The CDR3 DNA reads as TGTGCCAGCAGCCCGGGGACGGCGTGGGGCTACACCTTC.

Sample share makes this clone medium-sized (0.01 to 0.1%). The chain combines TRBV5-1 with TRBJ1-1, with TRBD1 as a possible D gene (5 bases). Germline CDR1 reads SGHRS; CDR2 reads YFSETQ. The CDR3 is 14 residues long. Trimming stripped 0 bases from V and 4 bases from J, with 10 bases between. The CDR3 DNA reads TGCGCCAGCAGCTTGGGAGCAGGGTCCACTGAAGCTTTCTTT. Its protein product is CASSLGAGSTEAFF.